This T cell receptor (beta chain) stems from a study of shared clonotypes between healthy human individuals. The CDR3 runs to 16 residues. Trimming took 2 bases from V and 1 from J, leaving 15 bases between them. Looked up from germline, CDR1 is SGHDT and CDR2 is YYEEEE. Overall study findings and caveats: Larger estimated richness was generally seen in naive subsets than in memory subsets.

Every subset had its genomic DNA shared out evenly among several immunoSEQ plates. On sorted subsets, replicate PCRs used about 0.2 ug DNA, or 30,000 or so T cell genomes. Here immunoSEQ multiplex PCR was the method, and the copy in TCRdb shows in-frame clones only, minus some. The profile shows approximately 2,300,000 clones, roughly 92% of them singletons. With regard to this clone: Its antigen is as yet unknown.

Specimen: naive CD4+ T cells from PBMCs. Noted subset: CD45RA+ positively selected. The chain carries TRBV5-6 and TRBJ1-1, with D tentatively TRBD1 (5 bases). This clonotype was sampled from a man younger than 30 in good health. Some clones in this sample may be carry-over from other donors' samples. In nucleotides, the CDR3 is TGTGCCAGCAGCTTCCTTCCGTCGACAGCGAACACTGAAGCTTTCTTT. Translation: CASSFLPSTANTEAFF. Full variable domain (rest looked up from reference TRBV5-6 and TRBJ1-1): DAGVTQSPTHLIKTRGQQVTLRCSPKSGHDTVSWYQQALGQGPQFIFQYYEEEERQRGNFPDRFSGHQFPNYSSELNVNALLLGDSALYLCASSFLPSTANTEAFFGQGTRLTVV.